One sample yielded the 28 T cell receptor beta chains listed below, sequenced in a study of cytomegalovirus exposure and HLA in healthy donors. The primer mix had 60 Vbeta and 13 Jbeta primers. This table comes from immunoSEQ multiplex PCR, and its TCRdb copy is limited to in-frame clones, with some not included. Here the sample spans fewer than 110,000 clones, 60% to 75% being singletons. The sequenced material came from PBMCs. Receptors originate from a man aged 50-60 years in good health and CMV-seronegative.

The chain combines TRBV11-2 with TRBJ1-1; D remains unclear. V lost 5 bases and J lost 4, with 5 bases in between. Germline V CDR1 and CDR2: SGHAT, FQNNGV. The CDR3 contains 11 residues. Here the CDR3 reads CASSRATEAFF. The DNA of the CDR3 is TGTGCCAGCAGCCGAGCCACTGAAGCTTTCTTT.

J is TRBJ1-6 and V is TRBV4-1; D is uncertain. CDR1 and CDR2 (germline): MGHRA, YSYEKL. The CDR3 is made up of 16 amino acids. Trimming left V 0 bases short and J 5 bases short, with 11 bases between. CDR3 sequence reads: CASSQEHRGNNSPLHF. The CDR3 nucleotides are TGCGCCAGCAGCCAAGAGCACAGAGGGAATAATTCACCCCTCCACTTT.

V is TRBV4-2 and J is TRBJ1-2; 7 bases match TRBD1. The CDR3 loop spans 15 amino acids. Germline values: CDR1 LGHNA, CDR2 YNFKEQ. V was clipped by 5 bases and J by 4 bases; unmatched bases: 10. CDR3 DNA: TGTGCCAGCAGCGTTCAAGAGGGACAGCCCTATGGCTACACCTTC. Protein sequence: CASSVQEGQPYGYTF.

The chain links TRBV15 to TRBJ2-7; 9 bases fit TRBD2. The germline gives CDR1 LNHNV, CDR2 YYDKDF (reference sequence). V shed 6 bases, J shed 8 bases, and the junction held 8 bases outside the gene matches. The CDR3 sequence is 13 residues long. The CDR3: CATRAGGREKQYF. The CDR3 coding sequence is TGTGCCACCAGAGCGGGAGGTCGGGAGAAGCAGTACTTC.

V is TRBV4-1 and J is TRBJ2-2; tentative D call: TRBD2 (6 bases). Germline lookup yields CDR1 MGHRA and CDR2 YSYEKL. The CDR3 consists of 16 residues. V was clipped by 3 bases and J by 2 bases, with 13 bases between them. For the CDR3, the DNA is TGCGCCAGCAGCCAGGAGATAGCGGTAAACACCGGGGAGCTGTTTTTT. Protein product: CASSQEIAVNTGELFF.

The rearrangement uses TRBV5-1 and TRBJ1-2, with 9 bases aligning to TRBD1. CDR1 and CDR2 (germline): SGHRS, YFSETQ. This CDR3 is 13 amino acids long. With V trimmed by 5 bases and J by 8 bases, 7 bases remained unmatched. The CDR3 sequence: CASRSGTGNGYTF. The DNA of the CDR3 is TGCGCCAGCAGGTCCGGGACAGGGAACGGCTACACCTTC.

The CDR3 DNA reads as TGTGCCAGCAGTGAAAGATACACGGGAGCTTTCTTT. Its translation: CASSERYTGAFF. The chain combines TRBV6-1 with TRBJ1-1; D gene unclear. This CDR3 has 12 residues. V dropped 2 bases and J dropped 10 bases, with 11 bases sitting between them. Per the germline V gene, CDR1 is MNHNS and CDR2 is SASEGT.

This chain's CDR3 is CASSLRSGNTNQPQHF. The CDR3 DNA sequence: TGTGCCAGCAGCTTACGGTCAGGCAATACCAATCAGCCCCAGCATTTT. This chain connects TRBV7-2 to TRBJ1-5; no definite D call. Trimming removed 2 bases at V and 3 bases at J, with 14 bases between. Germline CDR1 SGHTA, CDR2 FQGNSA. The CDR3 spans 16 residues.

This chain uses TRBV6-6 with TRBJ1-3; D is undetermined. The CDR3 extends over 14 amino acids. The germline CDR1 and CDR2 sequences are MNHNY and SVGAGI (reference sequence). Trimming cost V 7 bases and J 4 bases, with 14 bases left between them. CDR3: CASILHTTGNTIYF. The DNA for the CDR3 is TGTGCCAGCATCCTGCATACGACAGGAAACACCATATATTTT.

The V and J genes are TRBV5-6 and TRBJ2-6; D gene uncertain. CDR3 size: 14 residues. Trimming stripped 2 bases from V and 2 bases from J, with 5 bases between. Germline assignment: CDR1 SGHDT and CDR2 YYEEEE. CDR3 DNA sequence: TGTGCCAGCAGCTTACTGGCTGGGGCCAACGTCCTGACTTTC. Amino acids: CASSLLAGANVLTF.

The V call is TRBV27, the J call TRBJ2-3; the match to TRBD2 covers 13 bases. CDR1 MNHEY and CDR2 SMNVEV come from the germline V gene (reference sequence). The V segment lost 5 bases and the J segment 7 bases; nucleotides outside the gene matches: 6. The CDR3 length is 15 residues. In DNA form, the CDR3 reads TGTGCCAGCAGTAAACTAGCGGGGGGGCCTAATACGCAGTATTTT. It is translated as CASSKLAGGPNTQYF.

Only one count was recorded for this clone. The gene calls are TRBV18 and TRBJ1-4; TRBD1 matches 9 bases. Germline V gene lookup returns CDR1 KGHSH and CDR2 LQKENI. The CDR3 extends over 16 amino acids. J was trimmed by 5 bases and V by 1 base; bases with no gene match: 5. The CDR3 DNA reads TGTGCCAGCTCACCACGAGCCGGGACAGGGAATGAAAAACTGTTTTTT. It codes for CASSPRAGTGNEKLFF.

This clone occurred once. This rearrangement joins TRBV6-5 to TRBJ1-1; 7 bases are a match to TRBD1. The CDR3 has 12 residues. The V and J ends lost 7 bases and 5 bases, in that order; junction bases with no gene match: 4. Germline CDR1 MNHEY, CDR2 SVGAGI. The CDR3 sequence is CASKGGTTEAFF. The CDR3 DNA follows: TGTGCCAGCAAAGGGGGCACGACTGAAGCTTTCTTT.

This clone came up many times. The chain is built from TRBV7-2 and TRBJ2-7; a possible D gene is TRBD2 (5 bases). Germline V gene sequence: CDR1 SGHTA, CDR2 FQGNSA. V gave up 1 base and J gave up 1 base, with 17 bases separating them. This CDR3 spans 17 amino acids. DNA for the CDR3: TGTGCCAGCAGCTTAGGGAGGCAGGCGCGACCTTCCTACGAGCAGTACTTC. Amino acid sequence: CASSLGRQARPSYEQYF.

V and J are TRBV28 and TRBJ2-3, with 7 bases aligning to TRBD1. The CDR3 contains 14 residues. J was trimmed by 2 bases and V by 8 bases; bases with no gene match: 7. Germline V gives CDR1 MDHEN, CDR2 SYDVKM. The CDR3 DNA follows: TGTGCCAGCTCTCGGGACAGTCTCACAGATACGCAGTATTTT. Translation: CASSRDSLTDTQYF.

The chain is built from TRBV2 and TRBJ1-2; TRBD1 agrees at 7 bases. Germline values: CDR1 SNHLY, CDR2 FYNNEI. The CDR3 length is 14 residues. V lost 8 bases to trimming and J lost 2 bases; unmatched junction nucleotides: 8. CDR3 DNA sequence: TGTGCCAGCGCGCCGGGACAGCTGAACTATGGCTACACCTTC. Translated: CASAPGQLNYGYTF.

This clone was observed once. V and J are TRBV5-4 and TRBJ1-2; the D gene is possibly TRBD1 (5 bases). The V and J ends lost 4 bases and 0 bases respectively, with 10 bases between them. CDR3 size: 14 residues. CDR1 and CDR2 (germline): SGHNT, YYREEE (reference sequence). The CDR3 sequence is CASSPGGANYGYTF. The CDR3 DNA is TGTGCCAGCAGCCCGGGGGGGGCTAACTATGGCTACACCTTC.

This chain joins TRBV28 and TRBJ2-1, with TRBD1 matching 10 bases. Germline V gene sequence: CDR1 MDHEN, CDR2 SYDVKM. Trimming at V came to 3 bases and at J to 9 bases, leaving 8 bases not matched to a gene. There are 15 residues in the CDR3. CDR3 in amino acids: CASSLNDRGRSEQFF. CDR3 coding DNA: TGTGCCAGCAGTTTGAACGACAGGGGGCGTAGTGAGCAGTTCTTC.

V is TRBV14 and J is TRBJ1-1; weak D call: TRBD1 (5 bases). Trimming stripped 4 bases from V and 4 bases from J, with 13 bases between. The CDR3 runs to 14 residues. The V gene's germline CDR1 is SGHDN and CDR2 FVKESK. The CDR3, as DNA: TGTGCCAGCAGCCTAGGACAAATTGGCACTGAAGCTTTCTTT. This translates into CASSLGQIGTEAFF.

The CDR3 coding sequence is TGTGCCAGCAGCGTCCAGGGGGTTGGTGGCTACACCTTC. This gives the protein CASSVQGVGGYTF. The chain uses TRBV28 and TRBJ1-2; 7 nucleotides agree with TRBD1. After removal of 6 bases from V and 7 bases from J, the junction contained 8 bases not matched to a gene. The length of the CDR3 is 13 residues. Germline V lookup: CDR1 MDHEN, CDR2 SYDVKM.

The J gene is TRBJ1-3, the V gene TRBV9; D is ambiguous. V was shortened by 5 bases and J by 2 bases, with 8 bases between the two germline ends. Germline V gene data show CDR1 as SGDLS and CDR2 as YYNGEE. The CDR3 has 13 residues. The CDR3 DNA reads TGTGCCAGCAGTTACAGCACTGGAAACACCATATATTTT. It is translated as CASSYSTGNTIYF.

This clone was counted between two and nine times. The chain uses TRBV7-3 and TRBJ2-2; D is perhaps TRBD1 (6 bases). Germline CDR1 reads SGHTA; CDR2 reads FQGTGA. Trimming shortened V by 5 bases and J by 0 bases, and 13 bases separated the two germline ends. The CDR3 has 16 residues. The CDR3 sequence: CASSIGDTANTGELFF. The CDR3 nucleotides read TGTGCCAGCAGCATTGGGGACACCGCGAACACCGGGGAGCTGTTTTTT.

The table lists this clone with a few counts. The genes are TRBV27 and TRBJ2-7, with TRBD1 matching 7 bases. This CDR3 spans 11 amino acids. Germline V gene lookup returns CDR1 MNHEY and CDR2 SMNVEV (reference sequence). The CDR3 is CAARDSYEQYF. The CDR3 coding sequence is TGTGCGGCTCGGGACAGCTACGAGCAGTACTTC.

The V call is TRBV9, the J call TRBJ1-5; D is undetermined. CDR3 size: 15 residues. Trimming took off 4 bases at V and 4 bases at J, with 15 bases between the two ends. Germline loops: CDR1 SGDLS, CDR2 YYNGEE. This CDR3 is CASSPNPGENQPQHF. CDR3 DNA sequence: TGTGCCAGCAGCCCCAACCCCGGTGAAAATCAGCCCCAGCATTTT.

This sequence joins TRBV11-2 and TRBJ2-4; 8 nucleotides align to TRBD2. The ends lost 1 base at V and 5 bases at J; junction bases unmatched: 7. Per the germline V gene, CDR1 is SGHAT and CDR2 is FQNNGV. This CDR3 is 16 amino acids long. DNA of the CDR3: TGTGCCAGCAGCTTAGGAGGTAGCGGGGACCAAAACATTCAGTACTTC. This encodes CASSLGGSGDQNIQYF.

This clone was counted a few times. The chain links TRBV2 to TRBJ2-7; 8 bases are shared with TRBD2. Germline loops: CDR1 SNHLY, CDR2 FYNNEI. The CDR3 covers 13 residues. The V and J ends lost 8 bases and 4 bases, in that order; junction bases with no gene match: 7. CDR3 residues: CASCPGGVYEQYF. The CDR3 DNA sequence: TGTGCCAGCTGCCCCGGGGGGGTATACGAGCAGTACTTC.

This chain connects TRBV27 to TRBJ1-6; 7 bases are shared with TRBD1. The CDR3 consists of 15 residues. The germline V gene encodes CDR1 MNHEY and CDR2 SMNVEV (reference sequence). J gave up 2 bases and V 5 bases, and 3 bases lay outside the gene matches. DNA of the CDR3: TGTGCCAGCAGTGCAGGGGGGACCTATAATTCACCCCTCCACTTT. It encodes CASSAGGTYNSPLHF.

The V gene is TRBV4-3, the J gene TRBJ2-1, with TRBD2 matching 13 bases. V shed 1 base and J 9 bases; nucleotides not matched to a gene: 12. The V gene's germline CDR1 is LGHNA and CDR2 YSLEER. The CDR3 has 18 residues. The chain's CDR3 is CASSQGAFGTSGTLEQFF. For the CDR3, the DNA is TGCGCCAGCAGCCAAGGGGCCTTTGGGACTAGCGGGACCCTTGAGCAGTTCTTC.